A selection of T cell receptor beta chains follows, all from one sample in a study of blood T cell repertoires in COVID-19. TCRdb keeps only in-frame clones here, not all; method: immunoSEQ multiplex PCR. The profile shows some 260,000 clones, 86% of them singletons. Material: PBMCs or T cells enriched from blood (not recorded which). The source is a man aged 40-50 years who had recovered from COVID-19. The CDR3 runs from the conserved cysteine through the conserved F or W. A D gene is named only where the DNA matches it firmly. The size field is filled for only some rows; it gives once, few, many or a size class.

v_gene,abundance,len,d_gene,j_gene,CDR3aa,CDR3nt
TRBV27,.,15,.,TRBJ2-5,CASSLSRQYRETQYF,TGTGCCAGCAGTTTGTCCAGACAGTATCGAGAGACCCAGTACTTC
TRBV10-3,.,19,TRBD1,TRBJ2-3,CATSPHGDSSFEFSDTQYF,TGTGCCACCTCCCCGCACGGGGACAGTTCGTTCGAGTTTTCAGATACGCAGTATTTT
TRBV7-7,.,13,.,TRBJ2-7,CASSLGGSGEQYF,TGTGCTAGCAGCTTGGGGGGATCGGGGGAGCAGTACTTC
TRBV9,once,14,TRBD2,TRBJ2-7,CASSRTGGSYEQYF,TGTGCCAGCAGCAGGACCGGGGGGTCCTACGAGCAGTACTTC
TRBV3-1/TRBV3-2,.,15,.,TRBJ2-7,CASSQQGLGAYEQYF,TGTGCCAGCAGCCAACAAGGACTCGGGGCCTACGAGCAGTACTTC
TRBV30,.,11,.,TRBJ2-7,CAWSGTGEQYF,TGTGCCTGGAGTGGAACGGGGGAGCAGTACTTC
TRBV7-9,.,13,.,TRBJ1-1,CASSLGPGAEAFF,TGTGCCAGCAGCTTAGGGCCGGGAGCCGAAGCTTTCTTT
TRBV5-1,.,14,.,TRBJ1-6,CASSFGDTNSPLHF,TGCGCCAGCAGCTTTGGGGACACAAATTCACCCCTCCACTTT
TRBV5-1,.,16,TRBD2,TRBJ2-4,CASSLELAGVANIQYF,TGCGCCAGCAGCTTGGAACTAGCGGGAGTAGCAAACATTCAGTACTTC
TRBV5-4,.,15,TRBD2,TRBJ2-1,CASSSGPGLGFEQFF,TGTGCCAGCAGCTCTGGGCCGGGACTAGGCTTTGAGCAGTTCTTC